Shown below are 21 T cell receptor beta chains from a single sample sequenced in a study of vaccination and CD4 T cells after COVID-19 (dated by TCRdb to about 2022). Sample treatment or condition, as interpreted from the label and publication: roughly 10-day PBMC culture with coronavirus spike peptide pools or control peptides (ViraFEST assay). Libraries were prepared through PCR. Data came from an Illumina iSeq 100. TCR sequencing of DNA from cultured CD4+ T cells used the Oncomine TCR Beta short-read assay at the Johns Hopkins FTIC core. The public reads were reprocessed in TCRdb via fastp at Q25 and MiXCR, keeping in-frame beta chains. Rows are combined by CDR3 protein, so each entry shows the most common genes and DNA. The sample table shows about 15,000 distinct CDR3 sequences, and around 70% are seen once. Of the sample, about 5% falls within the top ten clones. Antigens for these TCRs are unknown.

Sequencing input: CD4+ T cells from blood, cultured in vitro. These TCRs come from a human donor who had recovered from COVID-19.

This clonotype is classed as medium-sized. The chain links TRBV18 to TRBJ1-6; TRBD1 matches at 7 bases. J was trimmed by 9 bases and V by 3 bases; bases with no gene match: 14. This CDR3 has 17 residues. From germline, CDR1 is KGHSH and CDR2 LQKENI. CDR3 DNA: TGTGCCAGCTCACCCTCCGGTTCAGGGGGTTCAACTTCACCCCTCCACTTT. Translated, it gives CASSPSGSGGSTSPLHF. Complete variable domain (other parts from reference TRBV18 and TRBJ1-6): NAGVMQNPRHLVRRRGQEARLRCSPMKGHSHVYWYRQLPEEGLKFMVYLQKENIIDESGMPKERFSAEFPKEGPSILRIQQVVRGDSAAYFCASSPSGSGGSTSPLHFGNGTRLTVT.

The chain is built from TRBV27 and TRBJ1-5, with D possibly matching TRBD1 (6 bases). Between the trimmed V and J ends, which lost 2 bases and 7 bases, there was a span of 15 bases. The CDR3 consists of 15 residues. Germline values: CDR1 MNHEY, CDR2 SMNVEV (reference sequence). CDR3 sequence reads: CASSLLYREGQPQHF. The CDR3, as DNA: TGTGCCAGCAGTTTACTGTACAGGGAGGGCCAGCCCCAGCATTTT.

The chain uses TRBV2 and TRBJ2-2; D perhaps matches TRBD1 (5 bases). V lost 6 bases to trimming and J lost 1 base, with 9 bases between them. The germline CDR1 and CDR2 sequences are SNHLY and FYNNEI. The CDR3 has 14 residues. The CDR3 sequence is CASRGVLNTGELFF. CDR3 DNA sequence: TGTGCCAGCAGAGGGGTCTTGAACACCGGGGAGCTGTTTTTT.

A single count supports this clonotype. The germline gene is not matched at one end of the junction; a read error may be the cause. The rearrangement links TRBV4-3 to TRBJ2-1; the D gene is possibly TRBD2 (6 bases). CDR1 and CDR2 (germline): LGHNA, YSLEER. This CDR3 has 15 residues. The CDR3 DNA follows: TGCGCCAGCAACCAACGGCGGGGTACCTACAATGAGCAGTTCTTC. Translation gives CASNQRRGTYNEQFF.

This clonotype has just a few counts. The chain carries TRBV2 and TRBJ2-6; TRBD2 agrees at 8 bases. The CDR3 totals 17 residues. V dropped 6 bases and J dropped 0; count of bases not matched to a gene: 7. The germline V gene encodes CDR1 SNHLY and CDR2 FYNNEI. CDR3 nucleotide sequence: TGTGCCAGCAGCCAAACGGGAGGGTCCTCTGGGGCCAACGTCCTGACTTTC. Its translation is CASSQTGGSSGANVLTF.

This clonotype was detected only a few times. The V call is TRBV6-5, the J call TRBJ2-3; D remains ambiguous. V gave up 0 bases and J gave up 6 bases, with 4 bases separating them. There are 12 residues in the CDR3. Germline-derived CDR1 and CDR2 are MNHEY and SVGAGI. The chain's CDR3 is CASSYSRDTQYF. As DNA, the CDR3 is TGTGCCAGCAGTTACTCGAGGGATACGCAGTATTTT.

DNA for the CDR3: TGTGCCACCAGCAGGGGGGCAGGGGAGACCCAGTACTTC. This translates into CATSRGAGETQYF. V usage is TRBV15 and J usage is TRBJ2-5; D perhaps matches TRBD1 (6 bases). Germline-derived CDR1 and CDR2 are LNHNV and YYDKDF (reference sequence). The germline V and J ends were trimmed by 3 bases and 5 bases, with 10 bases remaining between them. This CDR3 has 13 amino acids. The variable domain in full, completed from reference TRBV15 and TRBJ2-5, reads DAMVIQNPRYQVTQFGKPVTLSCSQTLNHNVMYWYQQKSSQAPKLLFHYYDKDFNNEADTPDNFQSRRPNTSFCFLDIRSPGLGDTAMYLCATSRGAGETQYFGPGTRLLVL.

J is TRBJ2-1 and V is TRBV27; TRBD1 might be the D (6 bases). Per germline, CDR1 MNHEY and CDR2 SMNVEV (reference sequence). CDR3 length equals 14 residues. The ends were cut back, 3 bases at V and 12 bases at J, with 18 bases in the middle. CDR3 sequence (DNA): TGTGCCAGCAGTTTGGGCAGGGGCCAAGGGGGGCAGTTCTTC. Its protein is CASSLGRGQGGQFF.

This clonotype occurred a few times. The chain employs TRBV24-1 and TRBJ2-7; either TRBD1 or TRBD2 may supply D (6 bases each). In germline, CDR1 is KGHDR, CDR2 SFDVKD. V shed 5 bases and J shed 1 base, with 11 bases lying between them. This CDR3 contains 14 residues. In DNA form, the CDR3 reads TGTGCCACCAGTGTTGGGGGGCGGTCCTACGAGCAGTACTTC. Amino acid sequence: CATSVGGRSYEQYF.

The rearrangement links TRBV12-3 or TRBV12-4 to TRBJ1-1; TRBD1 matches 7 bases. V gave up 7 bases and J gave up 4 bases; unmatched junction bases: 6. The CDR3 consists of 13 residues. Here the CDR3 reads CASTQGGGTEAFF. The CDR3 nucleotides read TGTGCCAGCACCCAGGGGGGGGGCACTGAAGCTTTCTTT.

This clonotype turned up a few times. The V and J genes are TRBV6-1 and TRBJ1-1; D is unclear. CDR1 MNHNS and CDR2 SASEGT come from the germline V gene. The CDR3 is made up of 13 amino acids. Trimming cost V 8 bases and J 3 bases, with 13 bases left between them. The CDR3 coding sequence is TGTGCCAGCGCGAGAACTAGCGACACTGAAGCTTTCTTT. Protein product: CASARTSDTEAFF.

V usage is TRBV19 and J usage is TRBJ2-7; 8 bases align to TRBD2. Germline assignment: CDR1 LNHDA and CDR2 SQIVND (reference sequence). The junction had 12 bases not matched to a gene; V was cut back by 6 bases and J by 2 bases. The CDR3 is made up of 16 amino acids. For the CDR3, the DNA is TGTGCCAGTAGATTCGACGGGAGGGAGGTCGCCTACGAGCAGTACTTC. Protein sequence: CASRFDGREVAYEQYF.

The J gene is TRBJ1-1, the V gene TRBV19, with D uncertain. The germline CDR1 and CDR2 sequences are LNHDA and SQIVND (reference sequence). The CDR3 is 14 amino acids. The ends were cut back, 4 bases at V and 5 bases at J, with 14 bases in the middle. The CDR3 DNA reads TGTGCCAGTAGTAAGGGATCGGGAAGGACTGAAGCTTTCTTT. It translates to CASSKGSGRTEAFF.

The rearrangement links TRBV12-3 or TRBV12-4 to TRBJ2-7, with TRBD1 matching 10 bases. CDR3 length: 16 residues. The J segment lost 4 bases and the V segment lost 1 base, leaving 7 bases of the junction unmatched. The CDR3 loop is CASSLVGQGFKYEQYF. The CDR3 bases are TGTGCCAGCAGTTTAGTGGGACAGGGGTTCAAATACGAGCAGTACTTC.

This clonotype turned up a few times. The V call is TRBV6-2 or TRBV6-3, the J call TRBJ1-2; 8 bases are a match to TRBD1. The CDR3 runs 14 residues. Trimming removed 6 bases from V and 5 bases from J; junction bases left unmatched: 8. The germline gives CDR1 MNHEY, CDR2 SVGEGT. CDR3 sequence (DNA): TGTGCCAGCAGACGAACATACAGGGGGTATGGCTACACCTTC. Amino acid sequence: CASRRTYRGYGYTF.

This chain connects TRBV11-1 to TRBJ2-1, with TRBD2 matching 8 bases. The CDR3 sequence is 16 residues long. Trimming at V came to 5 bases and at J to 9 bases, leaving 15 bases not matched to a gene. From germline, CDR1 is SGHAT and CDR2 FQDESV (reference sequence). The CDR3, as DNA: TGTGCCAGCAGCCTCCGGCCAGCGGGAGTTAGGGGTGAGCAGTTCTTC. Amino acid sequence: CASSLRPAGVRGEQFF.

This chain joins TRBV7-9 and TRBJ1-5; no reliable D call. CDR3 length: 14 residues. V lost 1 base and J 7 bases, leaving 11 bases between the germline ends. Germline V gene lookup returns CDR1 SEHNR and CDR2 FQNEAQ (reference sequence). Here the CDR3 DNA reads TGTGCCAGCAGCTTAGATGCGGTTAGGCAGCCCCAGCATTTT. Translated, it gives CASSLDAVRQPQHF.

The gene calls are TRBV18 and TRBJ1-5, with a weak D call TRBD1 (6 bases). The germline gives CDR1 KGHSH, CDR2 LQKENI. Trimming cost V 0 bases and J 2 bases, with 8 bases left between them. The length of the CDR3 is 15 residues. In DNA form, the CDR3 reads TGTGCCAGCTCACCACCAGGGGGTGGCAATCAGCCCCAGCATTTT. Translation gives CASSPPGGGNQPQHF.

The chain has TRBV27 and TRBJ2-3, with D unresolved. V dropped 5 bases and J dropped 2 bases, with 20 bases sitting between them. The CDR3 covers 17 residues. The germline CDR1 and CDR2 sequences are MNHEY and SMNVEV (reference sequence). The chain's CDR3 is CASSPIASRSPTDTQYF. In nucleotides, the CDR3 is TGTGCCAGCAGTCCCATAGCCAGCCGATCCCCCACAGATACGCAGTATTTT.

This clonotype was seen more than once but under ten times. The chain carries TRBV20-1 and TRBJ1-6; TRBD1 aligns across 8 bases. The CDR3 is 14 amino acids. J was trimmed by 8 bases and V by 1 base; bases with no gene match: 4. Germline CDR1 and CDR2: DFQATT and SNEGSKA (reference sequence). Written as DNA, the CDR3 is TGCAGTGCTAGAGTGGACAGGGTGCATTCACCCCTCCACTTT. Translation gives CSARVDRVHSPLHF.

This clonotype was detected only once. V is TRBV7-9 and J is TRBJ1-4; D is perhaps TRBD1 (6 bases). CDR1 and CDR2 (germline): SEHNR, FQNEAQ (reference sequence). CDR3 length: 16 amino acids. The germline V and J ends were trimmed by 4 bases and 4 bases, with 16 bases remaining between them. The CDR3 here is CASSSNRDKRNEKLFF. Written as DNA, the CDR3 is TGTGCCAGCAGCTCAAACCGGGACAAACGTAATGAAAAACTGTTTTTT.